What follows are 14 T cell receptor beta chains derived from one specimen sequenced in a study of blood T cell repertoires in COVID-19. Sequenced by immunoSEQ multiplex PCR; TCRdb stores in-frame clones only, minus some. The data contain around 260,000 clones, approximately 91% of them singletons. Material for sequencing was peripheral blood. The receptors here all came from a person aged 18 to 30 with COVID-19, enrolled during active disease.

V is TRBV28 and J is TRBJ2-1, with D possibly TRBD2 on 5 matching bases. Deletions cut 1 base from V and 3 bases from J, with 22 bases between. Germline CDR1 and CDR2: MDHEN and SYDVKM. This CDR3 has 19 amino acids. The CDR3 sequence is CASSLYGTFSESNYNEQFF. CDR3 DNA sequence: TGTGCCAGCAGTTTATATGGCACCTTTAGCGAGAGCAACTACAATGAGCAGTTCTTC. The full variable domain, with the rest looked up from reference TRBV28 and TRBJ2-1, is DVKVTQSSRYLVKRTGEKVFLECVQDMDHENMFWYRQDPGLGLRLIYFSYDVKMKEKGDIPEGYSVSREKKERFSLILESASTNQTSMYLCASSLYGTFSESNYNEQFFGPGTRLTVL.

This clone has more than one count but fewer than ten. J is TRBJ2-7 and V is TRBV5-1; 11 bases are shared with TRBD2. This CDR3 is 14 amino acids long. Germline CDR1 and CDR2: SGHRS and YFSETQ. V lost 4 bases and J lost 5; bases outside the gene matches: 5. CDR3 sequence (DNA): TGCGCCAGCAGCGGGACTAGCGGAGCTAACGAGCAGTACTTC. Translation: CASSGTSGANEQYF.

In nucleotides, the CDR3 is TGTGCCAGCAGTCAGCGACAGGGAAGCCAAGAGACCCAGTACTTC. This encodes CASSQRQGSQETQYF. The chain links TRBV28 to TRBJ2-5, with 7 bases lining up with TRBD1. Germline V gene sequence: CDR1 MDHEN, CDR2 SYDVKM. The CDR3 loop spans 15 amino acids. Trimming removed 5 bases from V and 1 base from J; junction bases left unmatched: 7.

This clone was seen a single time. At one end, the junction sequence differs from germline, possibly due to a read error. The V gene is TRBV6-5, the J gene TRBJ2-1; D may be TRBD2 (5 bases). The CDR3 has 15 amino acids. Germline CDR1 MNHEY, CDR2 SVGAGI. CDR3 coding DNA: TGTGCCAGCAACCTTATCGAGGGAATCCTAAATGGGCAGTTCTTC. It yields the protein CASNLIEGILNGQFF.

The chain carries TRBV7-9 and TRBJ2-1; 12 bases are a match to TRBD2. The CDR3 has 17 amino acids. J gave up 5 bases and V 3 bases, and 8 bases lay outside the gene matches. The V gene's germline CDR1 is SEHNR and CDR2 FQNEAQ (reference sequence). The CDR3: CASSFPTSGSSDNEQFF. CDR3 nucleotide sequence: TGTGCCAGCAGCTTCCCGACTAGCGGGAGTTCTGACAATGAGCAGTTCTTC.

There are a few counts of this clone. Other DNA sequences within the sample encode an identical CDR3. The chain couples TRBV6-4 to TRBJ2-1; D might be TRBD2 (6 bases). Germline V gives CDR1 MRHNA, CDR2 SNTAGT. This CDR3 has 15 residues. V was clipped by 0 bases and J by 0 bases, with 6 bases between them. CDR3 loop: CASSDSSGSYNEQFF. The CDR3 nucleotides are TGTGCCAGCAGTGACTCTAGCGGCTCCTACAATGAGCAGTTCTTC.

The rearrangement links TRBV28 to TRBJ1-1, with TRBD1 as a possible D gene (5 bases). CDR3 length: 14 residues. V was clipped by 6 bases and J by 4 bases, with 15 bases between them. CDR1 and CDR2 (germline): MDHEN, SYDVKM. The CDR3 region is CASSVRGVATEAFF. The DNA for the CDR3 is TGTGCCAGCAGCGTTCGGGGGGTCGCCACTGAAGCTTTCTTT.

The genes are TRBV5-4 and TRBJ1-4; possible D gene TRBD1, 5 bases. Germline CDR1 SGHNT, CDR2 YYREEE (reference sequence). The CDR3 loop spans 14 amino acids. V lost 3 bases, J lost 6 bases, and 12 bases lay in between. CDR3 nucleotides: TGTGCCAGCAGCTCTCCGGGGGGGGATGAAAAACTGTTTTTT. It codes for CASSSPGGDEKLFF.

The V and J genes are TRBV5-4 and TRBJ2-7, with TRBD2 identical over 9 bases. The CDR3 runs 15 residues. V was pared by 1 base and J by 0 bases, with 2 bases of the junction left unmatched. CDR1 SGHNT and CDR2 YYREEE come from the germline V gene (reference sequence). CDR3 in DNA: TGTGCCAGCAGCTTGACGGGACTAGCCTCCTACGAGCAGTACTTC. Its protein product is CASSLTGLASYEQYF.

The genes are TRBV5-4 and TRBJ2-7, with 7 nucleotides matching TRBD2. This CDR3 contains 18 residues. In germline, CDR1 is SGHNT, CDR2 YYREEE (reference sequence). Trimming at V came to 4 bases and at J to 0 bases, leaving 16 bases not matched to a gene. CDR3 residues: CASSGGSSGTPSSYEQYF. CDR3 bases: TGTGCCAGCAGCGGAGGTTCCAGCGGGACGCCAAGCTCCTACGAGCAGTACTTC.

The genes are TRBV24-1 and TRBJ2-1, with 12 positions matching TRBD2. CDR3 length: 16 amino acids. Germline CDR1 KGHDR, CDR2 SFDVKD. Trimming removed 3 bases from V and 8 bases from J; junction bases left unmatched: 7. The CDR3 sequence: CATSDGTSGRGDEQFF. The DNA for the CDR3 is TGTGCCACCAGTGATGGGACTAGCGGGCGGGGCGATGAGCAGTTCTTC.

The chain joins TRBV18 to TRBJ2-7, with 16 bases fitting TRBD2. V dropped 0 bases and J dropped 3; count of bases not matched to a gene: 11. CDR1 and CDR2 (germline): KGHSH, LQKENI. The CDR3 has 20 residues. CDR3 protein: CASSPPGLAGGPLFNYEQYF. CDR3 nucleotides: TGTGCCAGCTCACCACCGGGACTAGCGGGAGGGCCCCTCTTCAACTACGAGCAGTACTTC.

V usage is TRBV6-5 and J usage is TRBJ2-1; no clear D gene. Looked up from germline, CDR1 is MNHEY and CDR2 is SVGAGI. V was cut by 6 bases and J by 9 bases, with 18 bases left in between. CDR3 length equals 14 residues. The DNA of the CDR3 is TGTGCCAGCAGCGTACTTGACTCACGAGGTGAGCAGTTCTTC. Its protein is CASSVLDSRGEQFF.

The chain has TRBV7-2 and TRBJ1-3; D gene ambiguous. Trimming left V 4 bases short and J 4 bases short, with 17 bases between. The V gene's germline CDR1 is SGHTA and CDR2 FQGNSA. There are 16 residues in the CDR3. CDR3 loop: CASSYLPSFQGNTIYF. In DNA, the CDR3 is TGTGCCAGCAGCTATCTCCCAAGTTTCCAGGGAAACACCATATATTTT.